The entry below gives a single TCR beta chain sequence along with its context. The sample originates from a study of control samples from healthy donors and cancer patients. Germline V gene data show CDR1 as SGDLS and CDR2 as YYNGEE. V dropped 0 bases and J dropped 7; count of bases not matched to a gene: 7. This CDR3 spans 16 amino acids. The assay was immunoSEQ multiplex PCR, and TCRdb's table has in-frame clones only and misses some. Here the sample spans fewer than 200,000 clones, roughly 94% being singletons. The sequencing input was PBMCs. The TCR was taken from a man aged 60 to 75 with colorectal cancer. This sequence joins TRBV9 and TRBJ2-1; 10 bases match TRBD2. CDR3 coding DNA: TGTGCCAGCAGCGTAGGGGATAGCGGGGGGAGGAATGAGCAGTTCTTC. This sequence encodes CASSVGDSGGRNEQFF.